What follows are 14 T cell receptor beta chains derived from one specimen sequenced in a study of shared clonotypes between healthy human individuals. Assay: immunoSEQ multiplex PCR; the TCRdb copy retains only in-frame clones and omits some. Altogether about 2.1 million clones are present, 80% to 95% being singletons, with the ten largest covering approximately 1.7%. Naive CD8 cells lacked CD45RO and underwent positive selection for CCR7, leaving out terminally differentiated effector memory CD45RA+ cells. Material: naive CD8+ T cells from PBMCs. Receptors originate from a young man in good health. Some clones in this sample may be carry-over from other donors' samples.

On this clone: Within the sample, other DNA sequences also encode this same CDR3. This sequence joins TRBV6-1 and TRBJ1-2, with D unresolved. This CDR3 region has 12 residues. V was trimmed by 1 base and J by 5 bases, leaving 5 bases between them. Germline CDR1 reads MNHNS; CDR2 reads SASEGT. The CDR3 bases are TGTGCCAGCAGTGAAGGAGGTTATGGCTACACCTTC. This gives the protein CASSEGGYGYTF.

The CDR3 is CASSSGGGNEQFF. The CDR3 DNA follows: TGTGCCAGCAGCTCCGGGGGCGGGAATGAGCAGTTCTTC. The V and J genes are TRBV5-4 and TRBJ2-1, with D possibly being TRBD1 or TRBD2 (6 bases each). CDR3 size: 13 residues. The germline CDR1 and CDR2 sequences are SGHNT and YYREEE (reference sequence). V shed 3 bases and J shed 7 bases, with 11 bases lying between them.

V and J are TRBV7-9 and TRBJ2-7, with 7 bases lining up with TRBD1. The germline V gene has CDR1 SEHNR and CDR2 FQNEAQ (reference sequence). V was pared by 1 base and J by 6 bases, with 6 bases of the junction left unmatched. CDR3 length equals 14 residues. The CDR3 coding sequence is TGTGCCAGCAGCTTAGGAATACAGGGGCGCGAGCAGTACTTC. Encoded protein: CASSLGIQGREQYF.

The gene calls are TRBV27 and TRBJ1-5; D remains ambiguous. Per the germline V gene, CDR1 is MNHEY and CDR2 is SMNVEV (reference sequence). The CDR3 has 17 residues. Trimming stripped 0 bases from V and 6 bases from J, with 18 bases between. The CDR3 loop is CASSLSMETEAIQPQHF. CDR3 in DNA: TGTGCCAGCAGTTTATCGATGGAAACCGAGGCGATTCAGCCCCAGCATTTT.

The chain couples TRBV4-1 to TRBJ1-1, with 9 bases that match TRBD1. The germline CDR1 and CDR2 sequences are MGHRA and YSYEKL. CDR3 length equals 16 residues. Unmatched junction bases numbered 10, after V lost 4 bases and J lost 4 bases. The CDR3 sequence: CASSLSQGALITEAFF. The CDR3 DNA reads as TGCGCCAGCAGCCTCTCACAGGGGGCGTTGATCACTGAAGCTTTCTTT.

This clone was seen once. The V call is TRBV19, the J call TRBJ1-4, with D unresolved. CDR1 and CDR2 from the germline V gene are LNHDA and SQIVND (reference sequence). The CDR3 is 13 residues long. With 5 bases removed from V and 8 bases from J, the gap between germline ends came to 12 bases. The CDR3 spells CASSVDVEEKLFF. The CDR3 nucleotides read TGTGCCAGTAGTGTGGACGTAGAAGAAAAACTGTTTTTT. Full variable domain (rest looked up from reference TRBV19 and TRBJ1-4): DGGITQSPKYLFRKEGQNVTLSCEQNLNHDAMYWYRQDPGQGLRLIYYSQIVNDFQKGDIAEGYSVSREKKESFPLTVTSAQKNPTAFYLCASSVDVEEKLFFGSGTQLSVL.

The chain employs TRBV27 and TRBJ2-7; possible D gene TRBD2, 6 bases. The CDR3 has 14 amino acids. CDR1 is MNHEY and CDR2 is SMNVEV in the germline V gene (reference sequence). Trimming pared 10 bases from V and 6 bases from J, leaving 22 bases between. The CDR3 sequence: CATSPGLGGVEQYF. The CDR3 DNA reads TGTGCCACATCTCCGGGACTGGGAGGCGTCGAGCAGTACTTC.

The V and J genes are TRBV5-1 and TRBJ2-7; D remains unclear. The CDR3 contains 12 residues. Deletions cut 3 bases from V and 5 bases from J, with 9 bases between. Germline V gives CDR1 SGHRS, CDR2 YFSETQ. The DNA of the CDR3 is TGCGCCAGCAGCTGGTCTCTTGACGAGCAGTACTTC. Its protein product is CASSWSLDEQYF.

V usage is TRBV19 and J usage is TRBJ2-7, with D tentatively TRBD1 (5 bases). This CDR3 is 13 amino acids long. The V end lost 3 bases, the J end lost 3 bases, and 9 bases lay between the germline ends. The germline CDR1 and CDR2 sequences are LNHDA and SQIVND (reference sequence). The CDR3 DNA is TGTGCCAGTAGTATGGGGCCAGTCTACGAGCAGTACTTC. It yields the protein CASSMGPVYEQYF.

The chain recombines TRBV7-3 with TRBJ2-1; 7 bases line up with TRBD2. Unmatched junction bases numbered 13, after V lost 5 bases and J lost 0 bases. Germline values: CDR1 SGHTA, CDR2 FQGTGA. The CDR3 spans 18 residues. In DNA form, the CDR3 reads TGTGCCAGCAGCACCCGGGGAGGGAGAACCCTCTCCTACAATGAGCAGTTCTTC. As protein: CASSTRGGRTLSYNEQFF.

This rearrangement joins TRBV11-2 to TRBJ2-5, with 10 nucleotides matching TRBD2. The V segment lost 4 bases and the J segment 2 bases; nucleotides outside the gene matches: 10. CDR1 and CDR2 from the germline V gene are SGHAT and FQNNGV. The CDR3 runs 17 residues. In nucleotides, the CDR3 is TGTGCCAGCAGCTCCGGCGGACTAGCGGAAATACAAGAGACCCAGTACTTC. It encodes CASSSGGLAEIQETQYF.

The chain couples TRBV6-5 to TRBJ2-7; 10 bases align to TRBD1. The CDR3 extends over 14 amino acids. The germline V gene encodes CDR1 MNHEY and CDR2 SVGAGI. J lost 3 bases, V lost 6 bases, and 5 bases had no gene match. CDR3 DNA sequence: TGTGCCAGCAGGGGACAGGGGAGGCACTACGAGCAGTACTTC. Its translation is CASRGQGRHYEQYF.

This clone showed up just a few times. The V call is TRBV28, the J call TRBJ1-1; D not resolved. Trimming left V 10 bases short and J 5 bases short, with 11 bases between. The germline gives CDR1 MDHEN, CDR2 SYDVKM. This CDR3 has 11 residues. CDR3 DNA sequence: TGTGCCATCGGGTGGGGTACTGAAGCTTTCTTT. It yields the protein CAIGWGTEAFF.

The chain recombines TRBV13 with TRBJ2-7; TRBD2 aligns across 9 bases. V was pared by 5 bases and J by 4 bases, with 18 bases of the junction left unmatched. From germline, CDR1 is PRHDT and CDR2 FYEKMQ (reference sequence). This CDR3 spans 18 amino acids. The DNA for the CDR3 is TGTGCCAGCAGCCCGCCGGGACTAGCTGTATCGACCGTGTACGAGCAGTACTTC. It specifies CASSPPGLAVSTVYEQYF.